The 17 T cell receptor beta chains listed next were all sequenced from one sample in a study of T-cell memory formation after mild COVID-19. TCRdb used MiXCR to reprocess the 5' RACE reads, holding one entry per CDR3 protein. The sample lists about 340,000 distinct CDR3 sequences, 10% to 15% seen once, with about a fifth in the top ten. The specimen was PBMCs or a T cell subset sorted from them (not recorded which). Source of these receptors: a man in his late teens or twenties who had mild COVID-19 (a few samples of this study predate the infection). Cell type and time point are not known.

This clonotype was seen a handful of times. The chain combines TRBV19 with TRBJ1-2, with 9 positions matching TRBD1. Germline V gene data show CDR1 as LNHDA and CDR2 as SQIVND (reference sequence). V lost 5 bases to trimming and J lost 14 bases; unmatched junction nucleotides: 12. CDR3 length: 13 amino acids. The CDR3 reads CASSGNRGQGWTF. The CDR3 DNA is TGTGCCAGTAGTGGAAACCGGGGACAGGGTTGGACCTTC.

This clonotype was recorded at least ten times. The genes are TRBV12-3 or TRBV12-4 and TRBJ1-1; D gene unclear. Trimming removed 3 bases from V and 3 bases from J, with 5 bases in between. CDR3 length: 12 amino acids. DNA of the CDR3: TGTGCCAGCAGTTTGCGGGACACTGAAGCTTTCTTT. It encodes CASSLRDTEAFF.

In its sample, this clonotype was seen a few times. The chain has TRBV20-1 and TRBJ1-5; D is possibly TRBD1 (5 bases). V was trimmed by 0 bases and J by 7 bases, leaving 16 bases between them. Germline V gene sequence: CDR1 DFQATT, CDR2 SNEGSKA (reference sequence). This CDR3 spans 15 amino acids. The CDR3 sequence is CSARDPGQGGQPQHF. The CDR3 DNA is TGCAGTGCTAGAGATCCCGGGCAGGGCGGGCAGCCCCAGCATTTT.

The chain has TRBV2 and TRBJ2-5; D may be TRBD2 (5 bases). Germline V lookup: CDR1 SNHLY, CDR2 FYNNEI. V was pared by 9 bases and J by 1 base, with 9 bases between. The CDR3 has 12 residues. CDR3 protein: CAREGAQETQYF. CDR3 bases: TGTGCCAGAGAGGGTGCCCAAGAGACCCAGTACTTC. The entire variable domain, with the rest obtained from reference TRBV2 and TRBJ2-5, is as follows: EPEVTQTPSHQVTQMGQEVILRCVPISNHLYFYWYRQILGQKVEFLVSFYNNEISEKSEIFDDQFSVERPDGSNFTLKIRSTKLEDSAMYFCAREGAQETQYFGPGTRLLVL.

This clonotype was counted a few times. CDR3: CASRPGLGQETQYF. The CDR3 nucleotides read TGTGCCAGCAGGCCGGGACTAGGACAAGAGACCCAGTACTTC. This sequence joins TRBV6-2 or TRBV6-3 and TRBJ2-5, with TRBD2 matching 8 bases. This CDR3 is built from 14 residues. The trim removed 6 bases at V and 2 bases at J, leaving 5 bases unmatched. The germline V gene has CDR1 MNHEY and CDR2 SVGEGT.

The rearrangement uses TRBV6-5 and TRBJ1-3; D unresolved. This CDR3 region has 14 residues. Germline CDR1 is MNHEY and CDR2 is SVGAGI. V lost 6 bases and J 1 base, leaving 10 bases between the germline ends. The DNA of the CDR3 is TGTGCCAGCAGCCAGGTTCTTTCTGGAAACACCATATATTTT. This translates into CASSQVLSGNTIYF.

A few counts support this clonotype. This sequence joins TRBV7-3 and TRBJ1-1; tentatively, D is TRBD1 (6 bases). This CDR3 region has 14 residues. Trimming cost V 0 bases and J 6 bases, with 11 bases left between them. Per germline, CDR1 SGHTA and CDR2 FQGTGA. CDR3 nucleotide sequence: TGTGCCAGCAGCTTAACGGGGGCAATCGCTGAAGCTTTCTTT. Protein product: CASSLTGAIAEAFF.

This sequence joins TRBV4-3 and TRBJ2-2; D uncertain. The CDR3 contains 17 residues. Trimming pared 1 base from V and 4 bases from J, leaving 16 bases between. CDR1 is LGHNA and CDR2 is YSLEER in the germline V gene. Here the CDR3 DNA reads TGCGCCAGCAGCCAAGGAGTATTCTTTTTAGGCACCGGGGAGCTGTTTTTT. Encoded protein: CASSQGVFFLGTGELFF.

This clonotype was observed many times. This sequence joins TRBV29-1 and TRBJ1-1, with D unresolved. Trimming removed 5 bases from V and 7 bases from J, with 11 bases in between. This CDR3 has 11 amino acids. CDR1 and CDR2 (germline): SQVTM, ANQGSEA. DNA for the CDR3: TGCAGCGTTCAGGTCTTCTTTGAAGCTTTCTTT. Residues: CSVQVFFEAFF.

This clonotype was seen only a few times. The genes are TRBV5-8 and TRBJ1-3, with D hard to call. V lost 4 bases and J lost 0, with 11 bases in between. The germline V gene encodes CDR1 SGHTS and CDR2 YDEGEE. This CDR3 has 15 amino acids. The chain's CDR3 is CASSLGSSSGNTIYF. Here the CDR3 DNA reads TGTGCCAGCAGCCTAGGTTCTAGCTCTGGAAACACCATATATTTT.

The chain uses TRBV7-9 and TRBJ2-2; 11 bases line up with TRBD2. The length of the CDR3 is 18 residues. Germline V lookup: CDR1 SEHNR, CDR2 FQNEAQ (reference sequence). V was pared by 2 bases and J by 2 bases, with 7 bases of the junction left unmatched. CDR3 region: CASSLRLAGGPNTGELFF. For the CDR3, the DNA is TGTGCCAGCAGCTTACGCCTAGCGGGGGGTCCCAACACCGGGGAGCTGTTTTTT.

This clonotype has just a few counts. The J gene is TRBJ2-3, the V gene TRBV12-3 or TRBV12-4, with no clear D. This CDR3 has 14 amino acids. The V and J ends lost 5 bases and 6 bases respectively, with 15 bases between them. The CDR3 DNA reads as TGTGCCAGCAGTCCGTCGGACCACTCCGATACGCAGTATTTT. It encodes CASSPSDHSDTQYF.

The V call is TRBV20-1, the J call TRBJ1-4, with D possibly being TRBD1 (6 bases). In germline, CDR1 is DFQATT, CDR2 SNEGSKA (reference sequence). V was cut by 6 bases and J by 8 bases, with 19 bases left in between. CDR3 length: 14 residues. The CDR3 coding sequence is TGCAGTGCCCGGGGGCGGCGGCCAGGGGAAAAACTGTTTTTT. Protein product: CSARGRRPGEKLFF.

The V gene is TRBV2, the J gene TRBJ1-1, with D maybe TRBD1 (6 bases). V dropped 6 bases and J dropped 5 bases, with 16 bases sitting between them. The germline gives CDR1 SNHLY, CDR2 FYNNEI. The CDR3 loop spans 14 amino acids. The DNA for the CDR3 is TGTGCCAGCAGGAAACCCAGGGGTAGGACTGAAGCTTTCTTT. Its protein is CASRKPRGRTEAFF.

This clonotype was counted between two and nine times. The CDR3 coding sequence is TGTGCCAGCTACCGGAGCTTCTATGGCTACACCTTC. Translation: CASYRSFYGYTF. The J gene is TRBJ1-2, the V gene TRBV6-5; D ambiguous. The CDR3 covers 12 residues. CDR1 is MNHEY, CDR2 SVGAGI, per germline. Trimming removed 8 bases at V and 4 bases at J, with 11 bases between.

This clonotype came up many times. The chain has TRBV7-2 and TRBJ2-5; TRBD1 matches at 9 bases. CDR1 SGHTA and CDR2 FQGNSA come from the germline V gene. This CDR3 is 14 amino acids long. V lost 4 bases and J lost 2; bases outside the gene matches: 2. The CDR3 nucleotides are TGTGCCAGCAGCTCGACAGGGGGGCAAGAGACCCAGTACTTC. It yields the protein CASSSTGGQETQYF.

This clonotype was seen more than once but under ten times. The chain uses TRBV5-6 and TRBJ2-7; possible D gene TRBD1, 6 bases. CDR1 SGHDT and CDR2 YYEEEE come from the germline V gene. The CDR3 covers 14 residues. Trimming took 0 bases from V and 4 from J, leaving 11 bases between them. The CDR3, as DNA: TGTGCCAGCAGCTTGGGCCCACAGGGTTACGAGCAGTACGTC. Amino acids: CASSLGPQGYEQYV.